The sequence of this T cell receptor (beta chain) was determined in a study of blood T cell repertoires in COVID-19. The germline V gene has CDR1 LNHDA and CDR2 SQIVND (reference sequence). V lost 4 bases to trimming and J lost 9 bases, with 7 bases between them. This CDR3 has 11 amino acids. Sequenced by immunoSEQ multiplex PCR; TCRdb stores in-frame clones only, minus some. The sample contains around 250,000 clones, roughly 85% of which appear only once. The receptor's source is a woman between 50 and 59 years old who had recovered from COVID-19. The specimen sequenced was PBMCs or T cells enriched from blood (not recorded which). J is TRBJ2-1 and V is TRBV19; D is perhaps TRBD1 (6 bases). The CDR3 reads CASSNRVEQFF. CDR3 nucleotides: TGTGCCAGTAGTAACAGGGTTGAGCAGTTCTTC.